Below, 25 T cell receptor beta chains from the same sample are listed, as sequenced in a study of blood T cell repertoires in COVID-19. Only in-frame clones appear in the TCRdb table, and some are missing; sequencing was by immunoSEQ multiplex PCR. The profile shows about 210,000 clones, about four fifths of them singletons. Sequencing input: peripheral blood. The receptor set was obtained from a man aged 45-60 years with active or convalescent COVID-19.

The chain has TRBV9 and TRBJ2-3; TRBD2 matches at 9 bases. The V gene's germline CDR1 is SGDLS and CDR2 YYNGEE. The CDR3 has 16 residues. Losses at the gene ends were 0 bases for V and 1 base for J; bases not matched to a gene: 3. In DNA, the CDR3 is TGTGCCAGCAGCGTAGAACTAGCGGGCCGCACAGATACGCAGTATTTT. Translation gives CASSVELAGRTDTQYF.

The V call is TRBV3-1 (or the pseudogene TRBV3-2), the J call TRBJ1-1; D remains unclear. The CDR3 contains 14 residues. Germline V gene sequence: CDR1 LGHDT, CDR2 YNNKEL (reference sequence). V lost 2 bases to trimming and J lost 4 bases, with 11 bases between them. CDR3 nucleotide sequence: TGTGCCAGCAGCCAAAAGGGAGGAGGCACTGAAGCTTTCTTT. Residues: CASSQKGGGTEAFF.

The chain couples TRBV2 to TRBJ1-2; 10 bases line up with TRBD1. With 6 bases clipped from V and 8 bases from J, the junction kept 9 bases outside the gene matches. CDR3 length: 14 amino acids. The germline gives CDR1 SNHLY, CDR2 FYNNEI. CDR3 sequence: CASSYDRGRLGYTF. CDR3 bases: TGTGCCAGCAGCTACGACAGGGGGCGCCTGGGCTACACCTTC.

The chain is built from TRBV19 and TRBJ1-4; D unclear. The CDR3 is 14 amino acids. Trimming took 7 bases from V and 4 from J, leaving 13 bases between them. CDR1 and CDR2 from the germline V gene are LNHDA and SQIVND (reference sequence). CDR3 nucleotide sequence: TGTGCCAGTAAGAAGTCAGGCTATAATGAAAAACTGTTTTTT. This encodes CASKKSGYNEKLFF.

The chain links TRBV28 to TRBJ1-2, with TRBD1 matching 7 bases. Per the germline V gene, CDR1 is MDHEN and CDR2 is SYDVKM. The CDR3 extends over 13 amino acids. Trimming removed 1 base from V and 8 bases from J; junction bases left unmatched: 4. CDR3 sequence (DNA): TGTGCCAGCAGTTTATTGCAGGGGGGAGGCTACACCTTC. Amino acid sequence: CASSLLQGGGYTF.

The rearrangement joins TRBV19 to TRBJ2-3; 8 positions agree with TRBD2. V was pared by 3 bases and J by 2 bases, with 10 bases of the junction left unmatched. The CDR3 has 17 amino acids. CDR1 and CDR2 (germline): LNHDA, SQIVND (reference sequence). The DNA for the CDR3 is TGTGCCAGTAGTATTGGGGACGGGGGGGATTACACAGATACGCAGTATTTT. This sequence encodes CASSIGDGGDYTDTQYF.

The chain uses TRBV10-3 and TRBJ2-2, with 15 nucleotides matching TRBD2. The V gene end was trimmed by 6 bases and the J gene end by 3 bases; junction bases not matched to a gene: 5. The CDR3 spans 17 residues. Germline values: CDR1 ENHRY, CDR2 SYGVKD. CDR3 bases: TGTGCCATCAGGAGGACTAGCGGGGGGGCCCACACCGGGGAGCTGTTTTTT. Protein product: CAIRRTSGGAHTGELFF.

This clone was counted a few times. The chain combines TRBV28 with TRBJ1-1; unclear D gene. Trimming removed 5 bases at V and 6 bases at J, with 7 bases between. CDR1 and CDR2 (germline): MDHEN, SYDVKM. The CDR3 loop spans 11 amino acids. The chain's CDR3 is CASSPSAEAFF. The CDR3 DNA follows: TGTGCCAGCAGTCCCTCCGCTGAAGCTTTCTTT. Variable domain in full (rest from reference TRBV28 and TRBJ1-1): DVKVTQSSRYLVKRTGEKVFLECVQDMDHENMFWYRQDPGLGLRLIYFSYDVKMKEKGDIPEGYSVSREKKERFSLILESASTNQTSMYLCASSPSAEAFFGQGTRLTVV.

This chain links TRBV7-2 with TRBJ2-7; 9 nucleotides match TRBD1. Trimming removed 6 bases from V and 2 bases from J; junction bases left unmatched: 8. This CDR3 region has 15 residues. Germline V gene sequence: CDR1 SGHTA, CDR2 FQGNSA. As DNA, the CDR3 is TGTGCCAGCAGTTCCGGGACAGGGTTTACCTACGAGCAGTACTTC. Residues: CASSSGTGFTYEQYF.

This chain joins TRBV5-1 and TRBJ2-7; 9 bases fit TRBD1. This CDR3 contains 14 residues. Trimming removed 3 bases from V and 2 bases from J; junction bases left unmatched: 3. CDR1 is SGHRS and CDR2 is YFSETQ in the germline V gene. The CDR3 DNA sequence: TGCGCCAGCAGCTCGGGACAGGGCCCCTACGAGCAGTACTTC. This codes for CASSSGQGPYEQYF.

The rearrangement uses TRBV5-1 and TRBJ2-1; 8 bases line up with TRBD2. The junction had 12 bases not matched to a gene; V was cut back by 3 bases and J by 7 bases. Germline V gene data show CDR1 as SGHRS and CDR2 as YFSETQ. This CDR3 comprises 16 residues. The CDR3 DNA follows: TGCGCCAGCAGCTCCGGACTAGCCCCCTCGGGGAATGAGCAGTTCTTC. As protein: CASSSGLAPSGNEQFF.

V gene TRBV5-6 combines with J gene TRBJ2-5, with unresolved D. CDR3 length: 13 residues. The V gene lost 5 bases and the J gene lost 7 bases, with 15 bases spanning the gap. Germline values: CDR1 SGHDT, CDR2 YYEEEE. The CDR3 region is CASSLGLYGTQYF. In DNA, the CDR3 is TGTGCCAGCAGTCTCGGTTTATACGGGACCCAGTACTTC.

There are a few counts of this clone. The chain links TRBV6-5 to TRBJ2-7, with TRBD1 matching 9 bases. Germline V gene sequence: CDR1 MNHEY, CDR2 SVGAGI. CDR3 length: 15 residues. The ends lost 5 bases at V and 5 bases at J; junction bases unmatched: 10. The CDR3 DNA reads TGTGCCAGCAGTAAACTGGGACAGGGCAGCAACGAGCAGTACTTC. It codes for CASSKLGQGSNEQYF.

This clone was seen just once. The chain links TRBV12-3 or TRBV12-4 to TRBJ1-2; 7 bases agree with TRBD1. Losses at the gene ends were 8 bases for V and 0 bases for J; bases not matched to a gene: 3. This CDR3 spans 13 amino acids. CDR3 sequence (DNA): TGTGCCAGCCGGGACAGAGCTAACTATGGCTACACCTTC. Translating it yields CASRDRANYGYTF.

Of note for this clone: The sample holds other DNA sequences that translate to the same CDR3. The chain carries TRBV14 and TRBJ2-1; D possibly corresponds to TRBD1 (6 bases). V dropped 0 bases and J dropped 0 bases, with 9 bases sitting between them. Germline assignment: CDR1 SGHDN and CDR2 FVKESK. The CDR3 loop spans 16 amino acids. The CDR3 protein is CASSQDPGDSYNEQFF. For the CDR3, the DNA is TGTGCCAGCAGCCAAGATCCAGGGGACTCCTACAATGAGCAGTTCTTC. Using reference TRBV14 and TRBJ2-1 for the parts outside the CDR3, the full variable domain is EAGVTQFPSHSVIEKGQTVTLRCDPISGHDNLYWYRRVMGKEIKFLLHFVKESKQDESGMPNNRFLAERTGGTYSTLKVQPAELEDSGVYFCASSQDPGDSYNEQFFGPGTRLTVL.

The CDR3, as DNA: TGTGCCAGCAGCGCGGGGGTTTCCTACGAGCAGTACTTC. Its translation: CASSAGVSYEQYF. This sequence joins TRBV28 and TRBJ2-7; TRBD2 agrees at 7 bases. This CDR3 is 13 amino acids long. CDR1 MDHEN and CDR2 SYDVKM come from the germline V gene. Trimming took 6 bases from V and 1 from J; bases not matched to a gene: 3.

The J gene is TRBJ2-5, the V gene TRBV19, with D perhaps TRBD2 (7 bases). Looked up from germline, CDR1 is LNHDA and CDR2 is SQIVND (reference sequence). Trimming shortened V by 9 bases and J by 1 base, and 15 bases separated the two germline ends. There are 14 residues in the CDR3. The CDR3 nucleotides are TGTGCCAGCAGTGAGGGGGGGTCCCAAGAGACCCAGTACTTC. Its protein product is CASSEGGSQETQYF.

The J gene is TRBJ2-6, the V gene TRBV10-3; 9 positions agree with TRBD1. CDR3 size: 15 residues. The ends lost 9 bases at V and 0 bases at J; junction bases unmatched: 3. The V gene's germline CDR1 is ENHRY and CDR2 SYGVKD. CDR3 bases: TGTGCCATTGGGACAGGGAGCTCTGGGGCCAACGTCCTGACTTTC. It specifies CAIGTGSSGANVLTF.

The J gene is TRBJ1-6, the V gene TRBV6-6; D gene unclear. Germline loops: CDR1 MNHNY, CDR2 SVGAGI (reference sequence). V lost 2 bases, J lost 11 bases, and 10 bases lay in between. The CDR3 is made up of 13 amino acids. CDR3 nucleotides: TGTGCCAGCAGTTACCCCGAGGGCCCACCCCTCCACTTT. Amino acid sequence: CASSYPEGPPLHF.

V usage is TRBV7-9 and J usage is TRBJ1-1; D unclear. The germline V gene has CDR1 SEHNR and CDR2 FQNEAQ (reference sequence). CDR3 size: 13 residues. Trimming left V 5 bases short and J 3 bases short, with 10 bases between. The CDR3 protein is CASSPYSYTEAFF. CDR3 coding DNA: TGTGCCAGCAGCCCCTACAGTTACACTGAAGCTTTCTTT.

This clone was detected once. J is TRBJ1-2 and V is TRBV5-6; TRBD1 matches at 9 bases. This CDR3 spans 13 amino acids. Germline CDR1 and CDR2: SGHDT and YYEEEE. V trimming: 5 bases; J trimming: 8 bases; junction bases outside the gene matches: 7. For the CDR3, the DNA is TGTGCCAGCAGGCCCGGGACAGGGAAAGGCTACACCTTC. Translated: CASRPGTGKGYTF.

The chain couples TRBV7-2 to TRBJ1-1, with TRBD1 matching over 9 bases. V was clipped by 5 bases and J by 11 bases; unmatched bases: 15. Germline CDR1 and CDR2: SGHTA and FQGNSA. The CDR3 covers 15 residues. The chain's CDR3 is CASSLREQGAEKAFF. CDR3 bases: TGTGCCAGCAGCCTCCGTGAACAGGGGGCGGAGAAGGCTTTCTTT.

The chain recombines TRBV29-1 with TRBJ2-5, with D possibly TRBD2 on 7 matching bases. Trimming left V 5 bases short and J 4 bases short, with 20 bases between. Germline V lookup: CDR1 SQVTM, CDR2 ANQGSEA. The length of the CDR3 is 15 residues. This CDR3 reads CSVLGGGVVGETQYF. The DNA of the CDR3 is TGCAGCGTTTTGGGAGGGGGGGTCGTCGGAGAGACCCAGTACTTC.

This chain connects TRBV28 to TRBJ1-1, with D uncertain. The CDR3 consists of 12 residues. Germline values: CDR1 MDHEN, CDR2 SYDVKM. V was cut by 5 bases and J by 5 bases, with 9 bases left in between. CDR3 region: CASSPSLTEAFF. The CDR3 nucleotides are TGTGCCAGCAGTCCCTCTTTGACTGAAGCTTTCTTT.

The chain employs TRBV10-3 and TRBJ1-4, with D perhaps TRBD1 (5 bases). Trimming cost V 10 bases and J 5 bases, with 20 bases left between them. The CDR3 spans 15 residues. Germline V gives CDR1 ENHRY, CDR2 SYGVKD. This CDR3 is CATRDSQEGNEKLFF. CDR3 DNA sequence: TGTGCCACGCGGGACTCACAAGAGGGCAATGAAAAACTGTTTTTT.